The 17 T cell receptor beta chains presented below share a single source sample, sequenced in a study of blood T cell repertoires in COVID-19. TCRdb keeps only in-frame clones here, not all; method: immunoSEQ multiplex PCR. The profile shows 50,000 or so clones, more than 80% of them singletons. Sequenced material: peripheral blood. These receptors all stem from a human donor in a cohort sampled during active COVID-19.

V and J are TRBV5-1 and TRBJ2-7; TRBD2 aligns across 8 bases. This CDR3 is built from 13 residues. The ends lost 4 bases at V and 2 bases at J; junction bases unmatched: 2. CDR1 and CDR2 from the germline V gene are SGHRS and YFSETQ. CDR3 residues: CASSDGGAYEQYF. The CDR3 DNA sequence: TGCGCCAGCAGCGACGGGGGGGCCTACGAGCAGTACTTC. Supplemented by reference TRBV5-1 and TRBJ2-7, the full variable domain reads KAGVTQTPRYLIKTRGQQVTLSCSPISGHRSVSWYQQTPGQGLQFLFEYFSETQRNKGNFPGRFSGRQFSNSRSEMNVSTLELGDSALYLCASSDGGAYEQYFGPGTRLTVT.

This clone occurred once. This sequence joins TRBV3-1 (or the pseudogene TRBV3-2) and TRBJ1-2; 9 bases align to TRBD1. Trimming took 0 bases from V and 6 from J; bases not matched to a gene: 2. The CDR3 consists of 14 residues. The germline gives CDR1 LGHDT, CDR2 YNNKEL (reference sequence). The CDR3 loop is CASSQEGTGHGYTF. CDR3 DNA sequence: TGTGCCAGCAGCCAAGAGGGGACAGGGCATGGCTACACCTTC.

The chain recombines TRBV28 with TRBJ1-6, with 8 positions matching TRBD1. Per germline, CDR1 MDHEN and CDR2 SYDVKM. After removal of 7 bases from V and 3 bases from J, the junction contained 8 bases not matched to a gene. The CDR3 contains 16 residues. This CDR3 is CASTAGGYIYNSPLHF. CDR3 DNA sequence: TGTGCCAGCACGGCAGGGGGCTACATCTATAATTCACCCCTCCACTTT. The variable domain in full, with the rest retrieved from reference TRBV28 and TRBJ1-6, is DVKVTQSSRYLVKRTGEKVFLECVQDMDHENMFWYRQDPGLGLRLIYFSYDVKMKEKGDIPEGYSVSREKKERFSLILESASTNQTSMYLCASTAGGYIYNSPLHFGNGTRLTVT.

The rearrangement uses TRBV29-1 and TRBJ1-1, with 8 nucleotides matching TRBD1. Germline trimming cut 4 bases from V and 3 bases from J; bases unmatched to any gene: 7. Germline V lookup: CDR1 SQVTM, CDR2 ANQGSEA. The length of the CDR3 is 14 residues. CDR3 nucleotides: TGCAGCGTTGCCCAGGGGGCGACGGACACTGAAGCTTTCTTT. Its protein product is CSVAQGATDTEAFF.

The rearrangement links TRBV5-1 to TRBJ2-5; TRBD2 matches 10 bases. The CDR3 totals 14 residues. Losses at the gene ends were 5 bases for V and 5 bases for J; bases not matched to a gene: 6. CDR1 and CDR2 (germline): SGHRS, YFSETQ. The CDR3 reads CASSSGGKVETQYF. Here the CDR3 DNA reads TGCGCCAGCAGTAGCGGGGGGAAGGTGGAGACCCAGTACTTC.

The chain recombines TRBV5-5 with TRBJ2-1; D is ambiguous. Per the germline V gene, CDR1 is SGHKS and CDR2 is YYEKEE (reference sequence). V was clipped by 0 bases and J by 7 bases, with 5 bases between them. This CDR3 has 12 residues. CDR3 nucleotide sequence: TGTGCCAGCAGCTTGGCCAATAATGAGCAGTTCTTC. Translating gives CASSLANNEQFF.

V usage is TRBV12-3 or TRBV12-4 and J usage is TRBJ1-2; no firm D call. CDR3 length equals 13 residues. Trimming left V 4 bases short and J 4 bases short, with 10 bases between. The CDR3: CASSSPLVYGYTF. In DNA form, the CDR3 reads TGTGCCAGCAGTTCCCCCCTAGTCTATGGCTACACCTTC.

This clone was seen a single time. The chain employs TRBV12-3 or TRBV12-4 and TRBJ2-5; D is ambiguous. This CDR3 has 13 residues. Trimming pared 2 bases from V and 7 bases from J, leaving 11 bases between. The CDR3 nucleotides are TGTGCCAGCAGTTTATTGGCGGAGAGGACCCAGTACTTC. It translates to CASSLLAERTQYF.

The rearrangement uses TRBV7-2 and TRBJ1-2, with a tentative D call TRBD1 (6 bases). Trimming stripped 5 bases from V and 0 bases from J, with 10 bases between. The CDR3 sequence is 14 residues long. Germline CDR1 reads SGHTA; CDR2 reads FQGNSA. As DNA, the CDR3 is TGTGCCAGCAGCCTTGGGGGCTCTAACTATGGCTACACCTTC. Its translation: CASSLGGSNYGYTF.

The chain carries TRBV12-5 and TRBJ1-6; TRBD1 matches 9 bases. The CDR3 runs 14 residues. V lost 6 bases and J lost 9; bases outside the gene matches: 6. Germline-derived CDR1 and CDR2 are LGHNT and FRNRAP. The CDR3 coding sequence is TGTGCTAGTGGGACCGGGACAGGGCGTTCACCCCTCCACTTT. Translated: CASGTGTGRSPLHF.

The chain recombines TRBV28 with TRBJ1-2; 7 bases match TRBD1. The trim removed 4 bases at V and 3 bases at J, leaving 2 bases unmatched. CDR3 length: 13 residues. Germline CDR1 is MDHEN and CDR2 is SYDVKM. CDR3 bases: TGTGCCAGCAGTTCGGGGACAGACTATGGCTACACCTTC. Its translation is CASSSGTDYGYTF.

The genes are TRBV12-5 and TRBJ2-7, with no clear D. The CDR3 sequence is 13 residues long. Germline V CDR1 and CDR2: LGHNT, FRNRAP. V lost 5 bases to trimming and J lost 3 bases, with 11 bases between them. DNA for the CDR3: TGTGCTAGTGGTACCTCGAGAAACTACGAGCAGTACTTC. Translating gives CASGTSRNYEQYF.

The J gene is TRBJ2-2, the V gene TRBV2; 7 bases align to TRBD1. Germline V gene data show CDR1 as SNHLY and CDR2 as FYNNEI. CDR3 length equals 15 residues. V shed 7 bases and J 1 base; nucleotides not matched to a gene: 6. The CDR3 spells CASTTGRVNTGELFF. As DNA, the CDR3 is TGTGCCAGCACGACAGGGCGAGTGAACACCGGGGAGCTGTTTTTT.

This chain links TRBV19 with TRBJ1-6; 7 nucleotides agree with TRBD1. V was pared by 5 bases and J by 7 bases, with 11 bases of the junction left unmatched. CDR3 length: 16 residues. Germline V gene data show CDR1 as LNHDA and CDR2 as SQIVND (reference sequence). The CDR3 loop reads CASSSATGYTNSPLHF. CDR3 nucleotide sequence: TGTGCCAGTAGTTCTGCGACAGGGTATACAAATTCACCCCTCCACTTT.

This chain uses TRBV10-3 with TRBJ2-7; the D gene is possibly TRBD2 (6 bases). This CDR3 region has 14 residues. Per germline, CDR1 ENHRY and CDR2 SYGVKD. Trimming took off 6 bases at V and 4 bases at J, with 16 bases between the two ends. CDR3 protein: CAISRAPGEYEQYF. The CDR3 DNA reads TGTGCCATCAGCCGGGCTCCGGGGGAATACGAGCAGTACTTC.

In its sample, this clone was seen once. The CDR3 coding sequence is TGTGCCAGCTCACTGGACAGTTTTAATTCACCCCTCCACTTT. This translates into CASSLDSFNSPLHF. This sequence joins TRBV18 and TRBJ1-6, with D perhaps TRBD1 (6 bases). CDR1 and CDR2 (germline): KGHSH, LQKENI. Trimming removed 4 bases from V and 6 bases from J, with 10 bases in between. This CDR3 is built from 14 residues.

The rearrangement links TRBV3-1 (or the pseudogene TRBV3-2) to TRBJ2-7; D is unclear. V was pared by 3 bases and J by 5 bases, with 11 bases between. Germline V lookup: CDR1 LGHDT, CDR2 YNNKEL (reference sequence). The CDR3 contains 13 residues. DNA for the CDR3: TGTGCCAGCAGCCACCGTACTGGTAACGAGCAGTACTTC. Protein product: CASSHRTGNEQYF.